The 24 T cell receptor beta chains listed next were all sequenced from one sample in a study of shared clonotypes between healthy human individuals. This table comes from immunoSEQ multiplex PCR, and its TCRdb copy is limited to in-frame clones, with some not included. Of about 2.3 million clones detected, over 85% appear once; the ten largest clones hold about 0.39%. Sequenced: naive CD4+ T cells from PBMCs. Regarding subset: CD45RA+ positively selected. These receptors were obtained from a young man in good health. Some clones in this sample may be carry-over from other donors' samples.

The chain carries TRBV27 and TRBJ2-3, with 8 bases that match TRBD1. Germline V gives CDR1 MNHEY, CDR2 SMNVEV (reference sequence). The CDR3 is 14 residues long. Trimming took 4 bases from V and 11 from J; bases not matched to a gene: 11. The CDR3 coding sequence is TGTGCCAGCAGTTCCTCACTCCTTGACAGGGGGCAGTATTTT. Translated: CASSSSLLDRGQYF.

The V gene is TRBV7-8, the J gene TRBJ2-7; TRBD2 matches 11 bases. Germline V gene sequence: CDR1 SGHVS, CDR2 FQNEAQ. After removal of 3 bases from V and 0 bases from J, the junction contained 1 base not matched to a gene. The CDR3 length is 15 residues. Written as DNA, the CDR3 is TGTGCCAGCAGCTTGGGACTAGCGGCCTCCTACGAGCAGTACTTC. Amino acids: CASSLGLAASYEQYF.

Details on this clone: The sample carries other DNA sequences with the same CDR3. The gene calls are TRBV28 and TRBJ2-7; weak D call: TRBD2 (6 bases). V was shortened by 6 bases and J by 6 bases, with 9 bases between the two germline ends. The CDR3 length is 11 residues. Germline V lookup: CDR1 MDHEN, CDR2 SYDVKM. The CDR3 DNA reads as TGTGCCAGCAGCGTGGAGGGCGAGCAGTACTTC. This codes for CASSVEGEQYF.

The chain uses TRBV5-1 and TRBJ2-5; 7 bases map to TRBD1. V gave up 1 base and J gave up 4 bases; unmatched junction bases: 7. This CDR3 has 15 amino acids. Germline V gives CDR1 SGHRS, CDR2 YFSETQ. The CDR3 DNA reads TGCGCCAGCAGCTTGCAGGGACAGCCAGGAGAGACCCAGTACTTC. It translates to CASSLQGQPGETQYF.

The chain has TRBV10-3 and TRBJ1-1, with unresolved D. This CDR3 spans 14 amino acids. Germline V lookup: CDR1 ENHRY, CDR2 SYGVKD. Deletions cut 0 bases from V and 4 bases from J, with 9 bases between. CDR3 sequence: CAISESHTFTEAFF. CDR3 DNA: TGTGCCATCAGTGAGTCACATACGTTCACTGAAGCTTTCTTT.

The chain is built from TRBV5-4 and TRBJ2-2, with TRBD1 matching over 8 bases. The trim removed 4 bases at V and 5 bases at J, leaving 13 bases unmatched. Germline V gene lookup returns CDR1 SGHNT and CDR2 YYREEE (reference sequence). The CDR3 loop spans 17 amino acids. Here the CDR3 reads CASSQDRDRVWTGELFF. The CDR3 DNA sequence: TGTGCCAGCAGCCAGGACAGGGATCGAGTGTGGACCGGGGAGCTGTTTTTT. Filled out from reference TRBV5-4 and TRBJ2-2, the complete variable domain reads ETGVTQSPTHLIKTRGQQVTLRCSSQSGHNTVSWYQQALGQGPQFIFQYYREEENGRGNFPPRFSGLQFPNYSSELNVNALELDDSALYLCASSQDRDRVWTGELFFGEGSRLTVL.

The chain couples TRBV6-1 to TRBJ2-2; D gene ambiguous. Germline V gene lookup returns CDR1 MNHNS and CDR2 SASEGT. Trimming took off 8 bases at V and 2 bases at J, with 12 bases between the two ends. This CDR3 comprises 14 residues. CDR3 sequence (DNA): TGTGCCAGCGCCTCGTACTTTAACACCGGGGAGCTGTTTTTT. Translated, it gives CASASYFNTGELFF.

The chain couples TRBV18 to TRBJ1-1; D unclear. The CDR3 has 13 amino acids. Trimming cost V 2 bases and J 5 bases, with 9 bases left between them. Germline V gene lookup returns CDR1 KGHSH and CDR2 LQKENI. The CDR3 protein is CASSPNQVTEAFF. In nucleotides, the CDR3 is TGTGCCAGCTCACCAAATCAGGTTACTGAAGCTTTCTTT. Together with reference TRBV18 and TRBJ1-1, the CDR3 gives the full variable domain: NAGVMQNPRHLVRRRGQEARLRCSPMKGHSHVYWYRQLPEEGLKFMVYLQKENIIDESGMPKERFSAEFPKEGPSILRIQQVVRGDSAAYFCASSPNQVTEAFFGQGTRLTVV.

The chain recombines TRBV11-3 with TRBJ2-1; unclear D gene. CDR3 length: 15 amino acids. The germline CDR1 and CDR2 sequences are SGHNT and YENEEA. V gave up 1 base and J gave up 5 bases, with 12 bases separating them. The DNA for the CDR3 is TGTGCCAGCAGCTTAGGCCTAGTCCCCAACAATGAGCAGTTCTTC. Encoded protein: CASSLGLVPNNEQFF.

The V call is TRBV28, the J call TRBJ2-2, with D tentatively TRBD2 (5 bases). This CDR3 is 17 amino acids long. Trimming took off 5 bases at V and 3 bases at J, with 19 bases between the two ends. In germline, CDR1 is MDHEN, CDR2 SYDVKM. The CDR3 loop is CASSTVSGSRDTGELFF. In nucleotides, the CDR3 is TGTGCCAGCAGTACCGTCTCGGGGAGTAGGGACACCGGGGAGCTGTTTTTT.

The chain recombines TRBV28 with TRBJ2-1; D may be TRBD1 (5 bases). The CDR3 length is 14 residues. The V and J ends lost 8 bases and 0 bases respectively, with 11 bases between them. Germline CDR1 reads MDHEN; CDR2 reads SYDVKM. The CDR3 loop reads CASLDTLSYNEQFF. The CDR3 DNA is TGTGCCAGCCTGGACACCCTCTCCTACAATGAGCAGTTCTTC.

This rearrangement joins TRBV20-1 to TRBJ2-1; D is uncertain. The V gene lost 2 bases and the J gene lost 6 bases, with 5 bases spanning the gap. The CDR3 loop spans 11 amino acids. Germline CDR1 reads DFQATT; CDR2 reads SNEGSKA (reference sequence). This CDR3 reads CSARQRNEQFF. CDR3 DNA: TGCAGTGCTAGACAGCGCAATGAGCAGTTCTTC.

The chain carries TRBV18 and TRBJ1-2, with D possibly being TRBD1 (5 bases). The CDR3 totals 15 residues. CDR1 is KGHSH, CDR2 LQKENI, per germline. V shed 5 bases and J shed 5 bases, with 18 bases lying between them. The CDR3 region is CASSASAGQEYGYTF. The CDR3 bases are TGTGCCAGCTCAGCCTCGGCAGGGCAGGAATATGGCTACACCTTC.

The chain joins TRBV2 to TRBJ1-5; D might be TRBD1 (5 bases). The germline V gene encodes CDR1 SNHLY and CDR2 FYNNEI. The V end was cut by 11 bases, the J end by 4 bases, with 15 bases between. The CDR3 is 13 amino acids. CDR3 coding DNA: TGTGCCGGACATAAGGGAATAAATCAGCCCCAGCATTTT. It encodes CAGHKGINQPQHF.

The rearrangement links TRBV5-8 to TRBJ1-2, with TRBD1 matching 7 bases. With 4 bases clipped from V and 1 base from J, the junction kept 13 bases outside the gene matches. The CDR3 contains 17 residues. Germline V gives CDR1 SGHTS, CDR2 YDEGEE. The CDR3 is CASSANEGQLINYGYTF. The CDR3 region has the DNA TGTGCCAGCAGCGCGAACGAGGGACAGCTGATTAACTATGGCTACACCTTC.

V and J are TRBV6-5 and TRBJ1-1, with D unresolved. The germline V gene encodes CDR1 MNHEY and CDR2 SVGAGI. The CDR3 length is 14 residues. V lost 6 bases and J 8 bases, leaving 19 bases between the germline ends. In DNA, the CDR3 is TGTGCCAGCAGCATGTCGCGTCTGGTCGGGGAAGCTTTCTTT. Translation gives CASSMSRLVGEAFF.

Regarding this clone: Other DNA sequences from this sample encode an identical CDR3 as well. The chain is built from TRBV19 and TRBJ2-1; D is possibly TRBD1 or TRBD2 (6 bases each). The V gene's germline CDR1 is LNHDA and CDR2 SQIVND (reference sequence). The V and J ends lost 3 bases and 8 bases respectively, with 8 bases between them. The CDR3 extends over 12 amino acids. CDR3 coding DNA: TGTGCCAGTAGTATCGGGGGCGATGAGCAGTTCTTC. This sequence encodes CASSIGGDEQFF.

The V gene is TRBV7-3, the J gene TRBJ2-3; 8 bases fit TRBD2. The CDR3 sequence is 15 residues long. Germline V gene data show CDR1 as SGHTA and CDR2 as FQGTGA. After removal of 1 base from V and 6 bases from J, the junction contained 6 bases not matched to a gene. CDR3 residues: CASSLMAGGWDTQYF. CDR3 DNA: TGTGCCAGCAGCTTAATGGCGGGAGGCTGGGATACGCAGTATTTT.

The chain recombines TRBV30 with TRBJ2-2, with 8 bases matching TRBD1. The CDR3 spans 16 residues. The germline CDR1 and CDR2 sequences are GTSNPN and SVGIG (reference sequence). V shed 3 bases and J 0 bases; nucleotides not matched to a gene: 6. The CDR3 nucleotides read TGTGCCTGGAGGCCACAGGGGGTGTCGAACACCGGGGAGCTGTTTTTT. Translating it yields CAWRPQGVSNTGELFF.

The genes are TRBV13 and TRBJ2-7; the D gene could be TRBD1 or TRBD2 (6 bases each). This CDR3 is 14 amino acids long. Trimming pared 0 bases from V and 3 bases from J, leaving 9 bases between. CDR1 and CDR2 (germline): PRHDT, FYEKMQ (reference sequence). CDR3 amino acids: CASSLGGGLYEQYF. The DNA for the CDR3 is TGTGCCAGCAGCTTAGGCGGGGGCCTCTACGAGCAGTACTTC.

This clone was recorded a few times. The V call is TRBV6-5, the J call TRBJ1-2; D gene unclear. Trimming cost V 5 bases and J 8 bases, with 9 bases left between them. This CDR3 spans 11 amino acids. Germline assignment: CDR1 MNHEY and CDR2 SVGAGI. For the CDR3, the DNA is TGTGCCAGCAGTCCCGGTGAAGGCTACACCTTC. Its protein product is CASSPGEGYTF.

A single count supports this clone. The CDR3 DNA follows: TGTGCCAGCACCAATCGGAACGAGCAGTACTTC. This translates into CASTNRNEQYF. V and J are TRBV7-2 and TRBJ2-7; D is unclear. Trimming left V 7 bases short and J 5 bases short, with 9 bases between. The germline gives CDR1 SGHTA, CDR2 FQGNSA. The CDR3 runs to 11 residues.

This chain joins TRBV4-1 and TRBJ1-4, with D uncertain. The CDR3 is 14 amino acids. Germline V CDR1 and CDR2: MGHRA, YSYEKL. V was trimmed by 4 bases and J by 0 bases, leaving 6 bases between them. The CDR3 reads CASSPRTTNEKLFF. The CDR3 nucleotides are TGCGCCAGCAGCCCGAGGACAACTAATGAAAAACTGTTTTTT.

This rearrangement joins TRBV27 to TRBJ1-1; unclear D gene. The CDR3 has 16 residues. Germline V gene sequence: CDR1 MNHEY, CDR2 SMNVEV (reference sequence). Trimming stripped 3 bases from V and 1 base from J, with 15 bases between. Here the CDR3 reads CASSLSYGRKNTEAFF. The DNA for the CDR3 is TGTGCCAGCAGTTTGTCCTATGGACGGAAGAACACTGAAGCTTTCTTT.